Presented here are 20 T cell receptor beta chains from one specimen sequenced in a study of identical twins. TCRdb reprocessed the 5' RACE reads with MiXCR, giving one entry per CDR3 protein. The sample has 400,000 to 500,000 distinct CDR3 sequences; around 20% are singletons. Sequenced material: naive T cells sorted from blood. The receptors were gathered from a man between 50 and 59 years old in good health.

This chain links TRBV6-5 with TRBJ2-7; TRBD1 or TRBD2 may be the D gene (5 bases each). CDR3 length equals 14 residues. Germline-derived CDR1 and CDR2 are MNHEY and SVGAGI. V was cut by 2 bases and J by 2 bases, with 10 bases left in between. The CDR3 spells CASSYGTAAYEQYF. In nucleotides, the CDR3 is TGTGCCAGCAGTTACGGGACCGCCGCCTACGAGCAGTACTTC.

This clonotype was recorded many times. CDR3 DNA sequence: TGCGCCAGCAGCCCGACGGGGGTTAACACTGAAGCTTTCTTT. Residues: CASSPTGVNTEAFF. The chain is built from TRBV5-1 and TRBJ1-1; possible D gene TRBD1, 5 bases. Deletions cut 4 bases from V and 2 bases from J, with 12 bases between. The CDR3 extends over 14 amino acids. Germline assignment: CDR1 SGHRS and CDR2 YFSETQ.

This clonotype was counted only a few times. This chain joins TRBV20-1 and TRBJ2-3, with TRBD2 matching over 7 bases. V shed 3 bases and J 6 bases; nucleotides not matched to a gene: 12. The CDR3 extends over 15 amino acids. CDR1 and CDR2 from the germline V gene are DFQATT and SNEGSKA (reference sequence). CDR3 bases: TGCAGTGCTAGCCTTGGGACTACCCGCGGGGATACGCAGTATTTT. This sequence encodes CSASLGTTRGDTQYF.

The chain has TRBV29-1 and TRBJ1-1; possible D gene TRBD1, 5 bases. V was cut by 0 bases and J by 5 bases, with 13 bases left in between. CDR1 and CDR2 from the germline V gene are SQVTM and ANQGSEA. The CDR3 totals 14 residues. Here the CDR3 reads CSVEEGRVGTEAFF. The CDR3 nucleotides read TGCAGCGTTGAAGAGGGCAGGGTTGGGACTGAAGCTTTCTTT.

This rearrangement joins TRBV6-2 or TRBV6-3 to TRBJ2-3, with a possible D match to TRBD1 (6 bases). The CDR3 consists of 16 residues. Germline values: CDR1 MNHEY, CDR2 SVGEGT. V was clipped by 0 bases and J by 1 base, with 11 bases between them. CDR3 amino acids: CASSYSSWGRTDTQYF. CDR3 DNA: TGTGCCAGCAGTTACTCGAGTTGGGGGCGCACAGATACGCAGTATTTT.

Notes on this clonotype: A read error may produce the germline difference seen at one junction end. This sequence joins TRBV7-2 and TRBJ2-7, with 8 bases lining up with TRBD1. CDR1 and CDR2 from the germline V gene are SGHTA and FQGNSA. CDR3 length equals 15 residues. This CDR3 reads CASSTRQGAIYEQSF. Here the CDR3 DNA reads TGTGCCAGCAGCACCCGGCAGGGGGCGATTTACGAGCAGTCCTTC.

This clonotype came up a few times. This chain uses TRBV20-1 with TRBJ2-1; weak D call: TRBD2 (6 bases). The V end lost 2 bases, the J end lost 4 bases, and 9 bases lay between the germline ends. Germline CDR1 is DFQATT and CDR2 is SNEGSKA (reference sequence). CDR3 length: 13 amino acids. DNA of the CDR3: TGCAGTGCTAGACGGGGGAGTTACAATGAGCAGTTCTTC. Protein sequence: CSARRGSYNEQFF.

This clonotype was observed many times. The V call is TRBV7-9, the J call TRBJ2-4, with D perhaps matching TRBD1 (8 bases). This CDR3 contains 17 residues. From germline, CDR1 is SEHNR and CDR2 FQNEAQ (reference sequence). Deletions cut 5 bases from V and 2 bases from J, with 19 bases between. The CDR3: CASSPQGARGSKNIQYF. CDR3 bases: TGTGCCAGCAGCCCTCAGGGGGCGCGGGGGTCCAAAAACATTCAGTACTTC.

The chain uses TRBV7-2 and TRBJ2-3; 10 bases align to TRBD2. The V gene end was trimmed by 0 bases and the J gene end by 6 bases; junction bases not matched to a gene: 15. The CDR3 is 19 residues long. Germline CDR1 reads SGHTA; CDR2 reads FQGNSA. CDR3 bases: TGTGCCAGCAGCTTAGCGCGATTAAGGACTAGCGGTCCGAGGGATACGCAGTATTTT. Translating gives CASSLARLRTSGPRDTQYF. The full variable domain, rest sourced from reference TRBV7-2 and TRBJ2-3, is GAGVSQSPSNKVTEKGKDVELRCDPISGHTALYWYRQSLGQGLEFLIYFQGNSAPDKSGLPSDRFSAERTGGSVSTLTIQRTQQEDSAVYLCASSLARLRTSGPRDTQYFGPGTRLTVL.

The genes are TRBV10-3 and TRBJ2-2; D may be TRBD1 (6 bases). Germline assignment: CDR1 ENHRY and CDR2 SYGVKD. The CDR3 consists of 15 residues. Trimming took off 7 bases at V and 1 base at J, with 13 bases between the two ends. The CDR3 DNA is TGTGCCATCACTGGACAGAACATGAACACCGGGGAGCTGTTTTTT. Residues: CAITGQNMNTGELFF.

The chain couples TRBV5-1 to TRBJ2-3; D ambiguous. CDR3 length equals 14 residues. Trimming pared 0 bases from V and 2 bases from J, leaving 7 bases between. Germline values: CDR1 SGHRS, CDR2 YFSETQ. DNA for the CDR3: TGCGCCAGCAGCTTGGCCATTGCCACAGATACGCAGTATTTT. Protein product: CASSLAIATDTQYF.

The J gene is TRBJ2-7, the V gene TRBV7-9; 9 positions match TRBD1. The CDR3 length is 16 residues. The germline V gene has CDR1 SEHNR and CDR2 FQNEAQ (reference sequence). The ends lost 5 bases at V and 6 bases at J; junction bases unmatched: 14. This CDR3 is CASSLRQGGSGGEQYF. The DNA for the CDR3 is TGTGCCAGCAGCCTCCGACAGGGGGGTTCCGGGGGCGAGCAGTACTTC.

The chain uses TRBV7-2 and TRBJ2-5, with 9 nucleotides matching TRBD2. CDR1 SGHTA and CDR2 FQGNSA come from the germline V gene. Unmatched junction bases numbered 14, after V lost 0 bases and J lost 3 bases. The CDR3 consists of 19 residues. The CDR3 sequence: CASSLAGVQSRGGEETQYF. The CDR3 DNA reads TGTGCCAGCAGCTTAGCTGGAGTTCAATCTCGCGGGGGGGAAGAGACCCAGTACTTC.

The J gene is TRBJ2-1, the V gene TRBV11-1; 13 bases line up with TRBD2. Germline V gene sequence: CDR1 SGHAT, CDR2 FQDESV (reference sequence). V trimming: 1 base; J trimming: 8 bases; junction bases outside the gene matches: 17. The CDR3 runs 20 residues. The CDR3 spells CASSLGKTVTSGRASHEQFF. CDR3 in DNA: TGTGCCAGCAGCTTAGGGAAAACAGTTACTAGCGGGAGGGCCAGTCATGAGCAGTTCTTC.

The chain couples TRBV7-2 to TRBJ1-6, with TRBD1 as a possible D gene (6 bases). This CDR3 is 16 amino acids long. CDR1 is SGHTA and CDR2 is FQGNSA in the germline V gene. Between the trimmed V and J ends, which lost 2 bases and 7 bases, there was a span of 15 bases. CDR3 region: CASSLRGGQINSPLHF. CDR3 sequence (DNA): TGTGCCAGCAGCTTAAGAGGGGGGCAGATCAATTCACCCCTCCACTTT.

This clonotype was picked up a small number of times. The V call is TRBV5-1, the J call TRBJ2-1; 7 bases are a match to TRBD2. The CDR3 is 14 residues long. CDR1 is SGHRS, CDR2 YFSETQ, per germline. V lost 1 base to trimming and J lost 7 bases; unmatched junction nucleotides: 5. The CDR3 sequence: CASSLPGGKNEQFF. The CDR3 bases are TGCGCCAGCAGCTTGCCCGGGGGGAAGAATGAGCAGTTCTTC. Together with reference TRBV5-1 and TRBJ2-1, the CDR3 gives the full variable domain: KAGVTQTPRYLIKTRGQQVTLSCSPISGHRSVSWYQQTPGQGLQFLFEYFSETQRNKGNFPGRFSGRQFSNSRSEMNVSTLELGDSALYLCASSLPGGKNEQFFGPGTRLTVL.

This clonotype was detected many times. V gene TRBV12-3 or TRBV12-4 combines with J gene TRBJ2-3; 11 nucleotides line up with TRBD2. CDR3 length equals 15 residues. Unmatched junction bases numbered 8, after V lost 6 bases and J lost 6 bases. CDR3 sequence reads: CASSFSGGAGDTQYF. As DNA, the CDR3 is TGTGCCAGCAGCTTTAGCGGGGGGGCCGGCGATACGCAGTATTTT.

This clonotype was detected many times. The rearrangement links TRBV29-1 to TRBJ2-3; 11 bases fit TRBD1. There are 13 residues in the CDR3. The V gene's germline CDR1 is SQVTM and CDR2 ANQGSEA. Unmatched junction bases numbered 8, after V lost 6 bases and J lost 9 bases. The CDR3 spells CSVSPGTGGTQYF. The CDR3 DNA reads TGCAGCGTCAGCCCCGGGACAGGGGGAACGCAGTATTTT.

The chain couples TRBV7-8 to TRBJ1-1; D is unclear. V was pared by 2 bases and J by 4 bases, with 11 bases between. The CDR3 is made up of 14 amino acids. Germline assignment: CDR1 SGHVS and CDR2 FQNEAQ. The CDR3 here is CASSLLARGTEAFF. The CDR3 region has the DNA TGTGCCAGCAGCTTATTGGCTCGCGGCACTGAAGCTTTCTTT.

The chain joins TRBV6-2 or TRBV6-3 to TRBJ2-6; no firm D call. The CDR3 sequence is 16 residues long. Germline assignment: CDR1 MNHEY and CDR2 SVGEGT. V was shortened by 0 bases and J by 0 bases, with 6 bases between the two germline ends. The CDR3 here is CASSYSQFSGANVLTF. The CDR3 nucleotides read TGTGCCAGCAGTTACTCGCAGTTCTCTGGGGCCAACGTCCTGACTTTC.